This T cell receptor beta chain was recorded in a study of cytomegalovirus exposure and HLA in healthy donors. The CDR3 is 15 residues long. The V gene's germline CDR1 is SGDLS and CDR2 YYNGEE. J gave up 3 bases and V 3 bases, and 7 bases lay outside the gene matches. PCR employed 60 Vbeta and 13 Jbeta primers. Assay: immunoSEQ multiplex PCR; the TCRdb copy retains only in-frame clones and omits some. The sample holds 150,000 to 200,000 clones. Sequencing input: PBMCs. This rearrangement joins TRBV9 to TRBJ2-7; 9 nucleotides agree with TRBD1. The TCR sequence derives from a boy aged 10-17 years in good health and CMV-seronegative. CDR3 DNA sequence: TGTGCCAGCAGCGAGGGGACAGGGCGTTTCTACGAGCAGTACTTC. It encodes CASSEGTGRFYEQYF. Filled out from reference TRBV9 and TRBJ2-7, the complete variable domain reads DSGVTQTPKHLITATGQRVTLRCSPRSGDLSVYWYQQSLDQGLQFLIQYYNGEERAKGNILERFSAQQFPDLHSELNLSSLELGDSALYFCASSEGTGRFYEQYFGPGTRLTVT.